Ten or more counts support the clone carrying this T cell receptor (beta chain). Its target is unknown. The TCR beta libraries were generated through quantitative 5'-RACE incorporating molecular barcodes. TCRdb called the 5' RACE reads again in MiXCR, with one record for every CDR3 protein. The sample includes just under 550,000 distinct CDR3 sequences, roughly 13% of them seen just once. V was clipped by 0 bases and J by 9 bases, with 13 bases between them. Germline V gene data show CDR1 as SGHRS and CDR2 as YFSETQ. This CDR3 region has 14 residues. These data originate in a study of CD8 T cells in ankylosing spondylitis. Study-wide findings and caveats: Existing reports had already noted some motif variants in reactive arthritis synovial fluid and blood. What appeared characteristic of ankylosing spondylitis blood was a TCR beta motif of eight highly homologous variants.

This sequence originates from a male donor with ankylosing spondylitis. J is TRBJ2-1 and V is TRBV5-1; possibly TRBD1 for D (5 bases). The sample was blood, either unsorted or a sorted T cell fraction (not recorded which). The CDR3 DNA reads as TGCGCCAGCAGCTTGGTTCAGGGTCCGGGTGAGCAGTTCTTC. Its protein product is CASSLVQGPGEQFF.